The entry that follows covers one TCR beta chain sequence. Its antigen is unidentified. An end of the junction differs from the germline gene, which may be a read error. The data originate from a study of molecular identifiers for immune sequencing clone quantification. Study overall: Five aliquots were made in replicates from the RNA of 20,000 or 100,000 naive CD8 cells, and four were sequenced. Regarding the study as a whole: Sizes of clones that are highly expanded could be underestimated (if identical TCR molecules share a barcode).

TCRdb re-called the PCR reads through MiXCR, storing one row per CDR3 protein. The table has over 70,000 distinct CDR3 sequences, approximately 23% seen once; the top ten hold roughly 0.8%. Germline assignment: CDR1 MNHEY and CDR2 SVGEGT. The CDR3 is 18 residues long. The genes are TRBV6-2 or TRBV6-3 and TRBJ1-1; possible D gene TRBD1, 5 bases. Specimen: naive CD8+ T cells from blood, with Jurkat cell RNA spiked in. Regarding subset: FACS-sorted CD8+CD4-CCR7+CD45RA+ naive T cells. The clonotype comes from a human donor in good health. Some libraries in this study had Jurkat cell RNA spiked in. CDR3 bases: TGTGCCGGCAGTTACTCATCCGGGACCGCTAGTTTCGACACTGAAGCTTTCTTT. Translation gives CAGSYSSGTASFDTEAFF.